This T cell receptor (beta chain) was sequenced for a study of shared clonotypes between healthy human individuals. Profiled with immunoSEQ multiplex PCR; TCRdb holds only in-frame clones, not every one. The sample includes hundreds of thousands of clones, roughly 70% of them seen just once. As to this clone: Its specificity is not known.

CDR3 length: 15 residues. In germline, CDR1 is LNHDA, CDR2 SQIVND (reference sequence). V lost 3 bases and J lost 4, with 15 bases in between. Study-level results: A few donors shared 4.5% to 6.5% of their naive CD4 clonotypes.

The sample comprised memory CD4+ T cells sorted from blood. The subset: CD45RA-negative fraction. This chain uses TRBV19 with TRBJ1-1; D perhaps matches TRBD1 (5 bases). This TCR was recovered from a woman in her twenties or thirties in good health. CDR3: CASSISPRGGTEAFF. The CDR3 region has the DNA TGTGCCAGTAGTATCTCCCCGAGGGGTGGCACTGAAGCTTTCTTT.